The 26 T cell receptor beta chains given below trace back to one sample, sequenced in a study of low-dose radiotherapy and immunotherapy resistance in tumors. Time point defined: before trial treatment. Both TCRalpha and TCRbeta chains were reverse transcribed with V-gene-specific primers. A roughly 19-cycle PCR with a constant-region primer and V-primer adapter amplified TCRs. TCRdb fed the reads into MiXCR, producing one record per CDR3 protein. The sample contains tens of thousands of distinct CDR3 sequences, roughly a tenth of which appear only once. Specimen: PBMCs, collected before treatment. The receptors here all came from a male donor with prostate cancer.

This clonotype was seen many times. The rearrangement links TRBV28 to TRBJ2-3; 7 nucleotides align to TRBD1. V shed 3 bases and J 3 bases; nucleotides not matched to a gene: 6. CDR3 length: 15 residues. CDR1 and CDR2 (germline): MDHEN, SYDVKM. The CDR3 reads CASSFPQGSTDTQYF. The CDR3 nucleotides are TGTGCCAGCAGTTTTCCACAGGGGAGTACAGATACGCAGTATTTT.

This clonotype was recorded at least ten times. The chain is built from TRBV2 and TRBJ2-7; D not resolved. CDR3 size: 12 residues. Germline assignment: CDR1 SNHLY and CDR2 FYNNEI. V lost 6 bases to trimming and J lost 8 bases, with 14 bases between them. This CDR3 is CASSGYGGQQYF. In nucleotides, the CDR3 is TGTGCCAGCAGCGGCTATGGCGGCCAGCAGTACTTC.

The chain couples TRBV12-3 or TRBV12-4 to TRBJ2-7; D is uncertain. The CDR3 extends over 14 amino acids. Trimming shortened V by 3 bases and J by 2 bases, and 11 bases separated the two germline ends. CDR3 nucleotide sequence: TGTGCCAGCAGTTTTTGGGCCTTCACCTACGAGCAGTACTTC. Protein sequence: CASSFWAFTYEQYF.

This clonotype was detected only once. A far larger clone is a single base away, which makes a read error likely. V is TRBV7-2 and J is TRBJ2-5; 12 bases are shared with TRBD2. The CDR3 is made up of 16 amino acids. Germline V gene lookup returns CDR1 SGHTA and CDR2 FQGNSA. The chain's CDR3 is CASSRRLAGAYETQCF. The CDR3 nucleotides read TGTGCCAGCAGCCGTCGACTAGCGGGAGCGTACGAGACCCAGTGCTTC.

Ten or more counts support this clonotype. This chain links TRBV28 with TRBJ2-2, with 7 bases identical to TRBD1. CDR3 size: 13 residues. The V and J ends lost 6 bases and 5 bases, in that order; junction bases with no gene match: 3. Germline V gene data show CDR1 as MDHEN and CDR2 as SYDVKM. The CDR3 loop is CASRTGMTGELFF. CDR3 nucleotides: TGTGCCAGCAGGACAGGGATGACCGGGGAGCTGTTTTTT.

This clonotype was found many times. This chain connects TRBV4-1 to TRBJ1-3; D is uncertain. The CDR3 is made up of 15 amino acids. V was shortened by 6 bases and J by 1 base, with 13 bases between the two germline ends. Germline V lookup: CDR1 MGHRA, CDR2 YSYEKL. The CDR3 region is CASSLGRLSGNTIYF. In DNA form, the CDR3 reads TGCGCCAGCAGTTTGGGCCGGCTTTCTGGAAACACCATATATTTT.

The chain has TRBV19 and TRBJ2-1; D assignment may be TRBD1 or TRBD2 (6 bases each). Trimming pared 5 bases from V and 2 bases from J, leaving 19 bases between. Germline V gives CDR1 LNHDA, CDR2 SQIVND (reference sequence). This CDR3 comprises 17 residues. The CDR3 sequence is CASSAAQGRGTYNEQFF. The CDR3 region has the DNA TGTGCCAGTAGTGCCGCCCAGGGGCGGGGCACCTACAATGAGCAGTTCTTC.

This clonotype was picked up many times. The J gene is TRBJ2-1, the V gene TRBV29-1, with 8 bases that match TRBD1. From germline, CDR1 is SQVTM and CDR2 ANQGSEA. The CDR3 sequence is 11 residues long. V trimming: 2 bases; J trimming: 15 bases; junction bases outside the gene matches: 6. The CDR3 loop is CSVEPTGGRFF. CDR3 bases: TGCAGCGTTGAACCTACAGGGGGAAGGTTCTTC.

This clonotype was found many times. The chain is built from TRBV30 and TRBJ2-2; D is perhaps TRBD2 (5 bases). V was shortened by 4 bases and J by 4 bases, with 10 bases between the two germline ends. There are 13 residues in the CDR3. The V gene's germline CDR1 is GTSNPN and CDR2 SVGIG (reference sequence). CDR3 DNA sequence: TGTGCCTGGAATCGAGGGAGCACCGGGGAGCTGTTTTTT. Translating it yields CAWNRGSTGELFF.

CDR3 in DNA: TGTGCCAGCAGCCGTAGGACTAGCGGAGGCACAGATACGCAGTATTTT. Protein product: CASSRRTSGGTDTQYF. The chain has TRBV7-8 and TRBJ2-3; TRBD2 aligns across 10 bases. This CDR3 comprises 16 residues. In germline, CDR1 is SGHVS, CDR2 FQNEAQ. V lost 5 bases, J lost 1 base, and 6 bases stayed unmatched.

The table lists this clonotype with many counts. The rearrangement links TRBV29-1 to TRBJ2-3; 8 bases align to TRBD1. The CDR3 spans 14 residues. Unmatched junction bases numbered 7, after V lost 7 bases and J lost 1 base. In germline, CDR1 is SQVTM, CDR2 ANQGSEA. CDR3 nucleotide sequence: TGCAGCGCCGCCGCGACAGGGGGCACAGATACGCAGTATTTT. Translating it yields CSAAATGGTDTQYF.

This clonotype occurred many times. The junction shows a germline mismatch at one end, possibly a read error. CDR3 sequence (DNA): TGTGCCAGCAGCCTAGCGGGAAGGTTAACAGATACGCAGTATTTT. It is translated as CASSLAGRLTDTQYF. The chain carries TRBV7-8 and TRBJ2-3, with 9 bases lining up with TRBD2. CDR3 size: 15 residues. In germline, CDR1 is SGHVS, CDR2 FQNEAQ.

V is TRBV5-1 and J is TRBJ2-5; 15 bases are shared with TRBD2. The CDR3 extends over 15 amino acids. Germline V lookup: CDR1 SGHRS, CDR2 YFSETQ. With 4 bases clipped from V and 4 bases from J, the junction kept 2 bases outside the gene matches. In DNA, the CDR3 is TGCGCCAGCAGCCCGGGACTAGCGGGAGGAGAGACCCAGTACTTC. As protein: CASSPGLAGGETQYF.

This clonotype showed up many times. The chain carries TRBV7-2 and TRBJ2-7; possibly TRBD2 for D (6 bases). The CDR3 has 15 residues. V gave up 3 bases and J gave up 0 bases, with 12 bases separating them. The germline gives CDR1 SGHTA, CDR2 FQGNSA. The CDR3 is CASSFGSGYSYEQYF. CDR3 nucleotides: TGTGCCAGCAGCTTTGGTAGCGGTTACTCCTACGAGCAGTACTTC.

This clonotype was recorded many times. The chain employs TRBV12-3 or TRBV12-4 and TRBJ2-5; 10 nucleotides agree with TRBD1. The length of the CDR3 is 15 residues. Trimming removed 0 bases from V and 4 bases from J; junction bases left unmatched: 2. The DNA of the CDR3 is TGTGCCAGCAGTTTAGCGGGACAGGGGAGAGAGACCCAGTACTTC. Its protein is CASSLAGQGRETQYF.

This clonotype was found many times. This chain joins TRBV2 and TRBJ2-1; D is uncertain. Trimming left V 3 bases short and J 0 bases short, with 9 bases between. Germline CDR1 SNHLY, CDR2 FYNNEI. There are 15 residues in the CDR3. The CDR3 DNA reads TGTGCCAGCAGTGAGGGAACTATCTCCTACAATGAGCAGTTCTTC. This codes for CASSEGTISYNEQFF.

The sample holds many counts of this clonotype. This chain uses TRBV7-2 with TRBJ1-5; D might be TRBD1 (6 bases). The CDR3 contains 15 residues. The germline gives CDR1 SGHTA, CDR2 FQGNSA. Trimming took 1 base from V and 7 from J, leaving 14 bases between them. Here the CDR3 reads CASSLDGGAFQPQHF. The CDR3 DNA reads as TGTGCCAGCAGCTTAGATGGGGGCGCTTTCCAGCCCCAGCATTTT.

In this sample, this clonotype turned up many times. J is TRBJ2-3 and V is TRBV5-1; 7 nucleotides line up with TRBD1. The CDR3 length is 14 residues. The germline gives CDR1 SGHRS, CDR2 YFSETQ. V shed 2 bases and J 5 bases; nucleotides not matched to a gene: 5. The CDR3, as DNA: TGCGCCAGCAGCTTCCCCGACAGGGTAGATACGCAGTATTTT. It is translated as CASSFPDRVDTQYF.

This clonotype was seen many times. V and J are TRBV7-9 and TRBJ2-7; 10 bases map to TRBD1. Germline assignment: CDR1 SEHNR and CDR2 FQNEAQ (reference sequence). Trimming at V came to 5 bases and at J to 6 bases, leaving 10 bases not matched to a gene. This CDR3 has 15 amino acids. The CDR3: CASSPRQGATREQYF. As DNA, the CDR3 is TGTGCCAGCAGCCCCAGACAGGGGGCAACCCGCGAGCAGTACTTC. The variable domain in full, with the rest retrieved from reference TRBV7-9 and TRBJ2-7, is DTGVSQNPRHKITKRGQNVTFRCDPISEHNRLYWYRQTLGQGPEFLTYFQNEAQLEKSRLLSDRFSAERPKGSFSTLEIQRTEQGDSAMYLCASSPRQGATREQYFGPGTRLTVT.

This clonotype was recorded many times. This chain uses TRBV18 with TRBJ2-2; TRBD2 matches 9 bases. The V and J ends lost 6 bases and 0 bases, in that order; junction bases with no gene match: 14. The V gene's germline CDR1 is KGHSH and CDR2 LQKENI. CDR3 length: 19 residues. CDR3: CASSAGREGLRPNTGELFF. The CDR3 DNA reads as TGTGCCAGCTCGGCCGGGCGGGAGGGCCTAAGACCGAACACCGGGGAGCTGTTTTTT.

This clonotype was seen at least ten times. The rearrangement links TRBV20-1 to TRBJ2-1; D uncertain. The CDR3 runs to 15 residues. CDR1 and CDR2 from the germline V gene are DFQATT and SNEGSKA (reference sequence). With 4 bases removed from V and 9 bases from J, the gap between germline ends came to 22 bases. The DNA for the CDR3 is TGCAGTGCTAACCTCCCCTTAGGGCACCTATCTGAGCAGTTCTTC. As protein: CSANLPLGHLSEQFF.

This clonotype has ten or more counts. The chain employs TRBV7-2 and TRBJ2-7; 8 bases agree with TRBD2. Per the germline V gene, CDR1 is SGHTA and CDR2 is FQGNSA. CDR3 length equals 16 residues. V was pared by 8 bases and J by 1 base, with 13 bases of the junction left unmatched. The CDR3 reads CASRASGRAPSYEQYF. Here the CDR3 DNA reads TGTGCCAGCCGGGCCAGCGGGAGAGCCCCATCCTACGAGCAGTACTTC.

The sample holds many counts of this clonotype. The chain carries TRBV6-2 or TRBV6-3 and TRBJ2-5, with TRBD2 matching over 8 bases. CDR1 and CDR2 (germline): MNHEY, SVGEGT. The CDR3 spans 16 residues. The V segment lost 8 bases and the J segment 1 base; nucleotides outside the gene matches: 12. CDR3 residues: CASQAGLAGSQETQYF. The CDR3, as DNA: TGTGCCAGCCAAGCCGGGCTAGCGGGTAGCCAAGAGACCCAGTACTTC.

This clonotype was seen ten or more times. The chain employs TRBV12-3 or TRBV12-4 and TRBJ2-1; D may be TRBD1 (6 bases). V lost 1 base and J lost 14, with 9 bases in between. The CDR3 is 11 residues long. For the CDR3, the DNA is TGTGCCAGCAGTTTAGGGCAGGGGAAGTTCTTC. Translation gives CASSLGQGKFF.

In this sample, this clonotype turned up a few times. This chain links TRBV3-1 with TRBJ2-7; D is undetermined. Trimming removed 3 bases at V and 3 bases at J, with 3 bases between. Germline CDR1 LGHDT, CDR2 YNNKEL (reference sequence). This CDR3 contains 11 residues. CDR3: CASSHIYEQYF. The DNA for the CDR3 is TGTGCCAGCAGCCATATCTACGAGCAGTACTTC.

This clonotype has ten or more counts. V and J are TRBV10-3 and TRBJ1-1, with 9 bases lining up with TRBD1. Germline V gives CDR1 ENHRY, CDR2 SYGVKD. This CDR3 region has 13 residues. V trimming: 6 bases; J trimming: 1 base; junction bases outside the gene matches: 0. The CDR3 is CAIRTGGNTEAFF. The CDR3, as DNA: TGTGCCATCAGGACAGGGGGGAACACTGAAGCTTTCTTT.